Below are 19 T cell receptor beta chains sequenced from a single sample in a study of T cell repertoires in cytomegalovirus infection. TCRdb called the reads again in MiXCR, with one record for every CDR3 protein. This sample has 400,000 to 550,000 distinct CDR3 sequences, with approximately 10% found just once. The sample consisted of PBMCs. The receptor source for this set is a human donor in good health (CMV status not recorded). Some clones in this sample may be carry-over from other donors' samples.

This clonotype was detected ten times or more. The chain employs TRBV7-8 and TRBJ2-1; 11 nucleotides agree with TRBD2. The CDR3 is 16 residues long. CDR1 and CDR2 (germline): SGHVS, FQNEAQ. V lost 5 bases and J lost 7; bases outside the gene matches: 10. Here the CDR3 reads CASSLSSGGAWNEQFF. The DNA of the CDR3 is TGTGCCAGCAGCCTAAGTAGCGGGGGGGCTTGGAATGAGCAGTTCTTC.

This clonotype was found many times. CDR3 in amino acids: CASSIPDTDTQYF. The DNA for the CDR3 is TGTGCCAGTAGTATTCCAGACACAGATACGCAGTATTTT. V is TRBV19 and J is TRBJ2-3; the D is unclear. This CDR3 has 13 amino acids. The germline V gene encodes CDR1 LNHDA and CDR2 SQIVND (reference sequence). V was trimmed by 3 bases and J by 2 bases, leaving 6 bases between them.

There are many counts of this clonotype. J is TRBJ2-3 and V is TRBV7-9; tentatively, D is TRBD1 (5 bases). This CDR3 has 15 amino acids. CDR1 is SEHNR, CDR2 FQNEAQ, per germline (reference sequence). The V end was cut by 4 bases, the J end by 3 bases, with 14 bases between. The CDR3 is CASSSQVERTDTQYF. In DNA, the CDR3 is TGTGCCAGCAGCTCACAGGTAGAGAGGACAGATACGCAGTATTTT.

This clonotype was counted many times. This chain joins TRBV27 and TRBJ1-2; D gene ambiguous. Germline CDR1 and CDR2: MNHEY and SMNVEV (reference sequence). V was pared by 5 bases and J by 0 bases, with 13 bases between. The CDR3 covers 15 residues. DNA of the CDR3: TGTGCCAGCAGTCGGGAGCGTCATGCTAACTATGGCTACACCTTC. Protein: CASSRERHANYGYTF.

This clonotype was recorded at least ten times. The chain links TRBV4-1 to TRBJ2-1; D gene ambiguous. With 0 bases removed from V and 3 bases from J, the gap between germline ends came to 15 bases. The CDR3 sequence is 17 residues long. The V gene's germline CDR1 is MGHRA and CDR2 YSYEKL. The CDR3 nucleotides are TGCGCCAGCAGCCAAGAAGTCAGGCAGATTTTCTACAATGAGCAGTTCTTC. It specifies CASSQEVRQIFYNEQFF.

This clonotype was seen many times. The CDR3 region is CASSLLGVREKLFF. The CDR3, as DNA: TGTGCCAGCAGCTTGTTGGGGGTTCGAGAAAAACTGTTTTTT. The V call is TRBV5-6, the J call TRBJ1-4; the D gene is possibly TRBD1 (5 bases). Germline CDR1 and CDR2: SGHDT and YYEEEE. Trimming removed 1 base at V and 8 bases at J, with 12 bases between. This CDR3 spans 14 amino acids. Together with reference TRBV5-6 and TRBJ1-4, the CDR3 gives the full variable domain: DAGVTQSPTHLIKTRGQQVTLRCSPKSGHDTVSWYQQALGQGPQFIFQYYEEEERQRGNFPDRFSGHQFPNYSSELNVNALLLGDSALYLCASSLLGVREKLFFGSGTQLSVL.

This clonotype has a handful of counts. The CDR3: CAIRAEGDTEAFF. The CDR3 DNA sequence: TGTGCCATCAGGGCAGAGGGGGACACTGAAGCTTTCTTT. V usage is TRBV10-3 and J usage is TRBJ1-1; tentatively, D is TRBD1 (6 bases). CDR1 is ENHRY and CDR2 is SYGVKD in the germline V gene. The CDR3 extends over 13 amino acids. With 6 bases removed from V and 3 bases from J, the gap between germline ends came to 11 bases.

This clonotype was found many times. The J gene is TRBJ2-7, the V gene TRBV5-1; 7 positions agree with TRBD2. In germline, CDR1 is SGHRS, CDR2 YFSETQ. V was clipped by 4 bases and J by 3 bases; unmatched bases: 10. This CDR3 comprises 15 residues. CDR3 sequence reads: CASSPRVGGNYEQYF. The CDR3, as DNA: TGCGCCAGCAGCCCAAGGGTCGGGGGGAACTACGAGCAGTACTTC.

A few counts support this clonotype. The chain recombines TRBV24-1 with TRBJ2-1; 9 nucleotides align to TRBD2. After removal of 9 bases from V and 4 bases from J, the junction contained 3 bases not matched to a gene. Germline V lookup: CDR1 KGHDR, CDR2 SFDVKD. This CDR3 region has 13 residues. CDR3 in DNA: TGTGCCACCTCTAGCGGGGATTACAATGAGCAGTTCTTC. Protein: CATSSGDYNEQFF.

This clonotype was observed many times. The chain joins TRBV11-3 to TRBJ2-5; 14 bases line up with TRBD2. The CDR3 length is 18 residues. CDR1 and CDR2 (germline): SGHNT, YENEEA. V lost 4 bases to trimming and J lost 2 bases; unmatched junction nucleotides: 9. The CDR3 coding sequence is TGTGCCAGCAGCTCCAGACTGACTAGCGGGAGGGGACAAGAGACCCAGTACTTC. It translates to CASSSRLTSGRGQETQYF.

This sequence joins TRBV7-3 and TRBJ1-2; D remains unclear. The V end was cut by 0 bases, the J end by 7 bases, with 9 bases between. The CDR3 spans 13 residues. In germline, CDR1 is SGHTA, CDR2 FQGTGA. The CDR3 DNA sequence: TGTGCCAGCAGCTTAACGGCACGGAGTGGCTACACCTTC. Its protein is CASSLTARSGYTF.

Ten or more counts support this clonotype. This chain links TRBV7-6 with TRBJ2-3; weak D call: TRBD1 (7 bases). Germline-derived CDR1 and CDR2 are SGHVS and FNYEAQ. The CDR3 contains 16 residues. V was pared by 5 bases and J by 3 bases, with 18 bases between. In DNA, the CDR3 is TGTGCCAGCAGCCGGGAGACAGGGTCCGTTACAGATACGCAGTATTTT. Protein product: CASSRETGSVTDTQYF.

This clonotype showed up many times. The gene calls are TRBV6-1 and TRBJ2-3, with TRBD1 identical over 7 bases. Trimming took 4 bases from V and 3 from J; bases not matched to a gene: 10. In germline, CDR1 is MNHNS, CDR2 SASEGT. This CDR3 has 16 amino acids. CDR3 sequence reads: CASSGGTAERTDTQYF. For the CDR3, the DNA is TGTGCCAGCAGTGGGGGGACAGCCGAAAGAACAGATACGCAGTATTTT.

This sequence joins TRBV5-6 and TRBJ2-1; 11 bases line up with TRBD2. The germline gives CDR1 SGHDT, CDR2 YYEEEE. The V and J ends lost 4 bases and 5 bases, in that order; junction bases with no gene match: 8. The CDR3 is made up of 16 amino acids. The CDR3 protein is CASSRLTSGGHNEQFF. In DNA form, the CDR3 reads TGTGCCAGCAGCCGGTTAACTAGCGGGGGTCACAATGAGCAGTTCTTC.

The chain joins TRBV2 to TRBJ1-5, with 9 bases that match TRBD1. This CDR3 contains 16 residues. CDR1 and CDR2 from the germline V gene are SNHLY and FYNNEI. With V trimmed by 5 bases and J by 5 bases, 10 bases remained unmatched. In nucleotides, the CDR3 is TGTGCCAGCAGTAGAGGGGGGACAGGGTCCTATCAGCCCCAGCATTTT. Translating gives CASSRGGTGSYQPQHF.

This clonotype has just a few counts. This rearrangement joins TRBV28 to TRBJ1-1; D might be TRBD1 (5 bases). Germline CDR1 MDHEN, CDR2 SYDVKM. CDR3 length: 17 residues. Deletions cut 4 bases from V and 4 bases from J, with 22 bases between. The CDR3 is CASSSSGGSSPSTEAFF. CDR3 sequence (DNA): TGTGCCAGCAGTTCTAGCGGGGGTTCGTCACCGTCCACTGAAGCTTTCTTT. The full variable domain, in which reference TRBV28 and TRBJ1-1 provide the parts outside the CDR3, is DVKVTQSSRYLVKRTGEKVFLECVQDMDHENMFWYRQDPGLGLRLIYFSYDVKMKEKGDIPEGYSVSREKKERFSLILESASTNQTSMYLCASSSSGGSSPSTEAFFGQGTRLTVV.

In this sample, this clonotype turned up many times. V and J are TRBV7-9 and TRBJ2-7; D call uncertain. V gave up 5 bases and J gave up 0 bases, with 8 bases separating them. The CDR3 runs to 13 residues. Germline V gene sequence: CDR1 SEHNR, CDR2 FQNEAQ (reference sequence). CDR3 sequence (DNA): TGTGCCAGCAGCGACACCGACTCCTACGAGCAGTACTTC. This translates into CASSDTDSYEQYF. The variable domain in full, with the rest retrieved from reference TRBV7-9 and TRBJ2-7, is DTGVSQNPRHKITKRGQNVTFRCDPISEHNRLYWYRQTLGQGPEFLTYFQNEAQLEKSRLLSDRFSAERPKGSFSTLEIQRTEQGDSAMYLCASSDTDSYEQYFGPGTRLTVT.

Worth noting for this clonotype: The conserved phenylalanine or tryptophan is not found at the CDR3 terminus, so this likely reflects a read error. The chain is built from TRBV20-1 and TRBJ2-3; D gene uncertain. Germline V lookup: CDR1 DFQATT, CDR2 SNEGSKA (reference sequence). The V end was cut by 6 bases, the J end by 0 bases, with 7 bases between. The CDR3 runs to 12 residues. CDR3 loop: CSATDSTDTQYL. CDR3 DNA sequence: TGCAGTGCAACGGACAGCACAGATACGCAGTATTTA.

This clonotype turned up a few times. The CDR3 spells CASSYRTGAEVTEAFF. In nucleotides, the CDR3 is TGTGCCAGCAGTTACCGGACAGGGGCGGAGGTCACTGAAGCTTTCTTT. The chain is built from TRBV6-5 and TRBJ1-1, with 9 bases matching TRBD1. The J segment lost 4 bases and the V segment lost 2 bases, leaving 8 bases of the junction unmatched. Looked up from germline, CDR1 is MNHEY and CDR2 is SVGAGI. CDR3 length: 16 residues.